Here is one T cell receptor beta chain with its context. The data are from a study of beta chain features in type 1 diabetes. The authors took one heparinised blood draw, averaging approximately 0.12 L, from each donor. Once sorted, every population was more than 95% pure. The investigators reverse transcribed all of the isolated RNA, so they sequenced expressed TCRB transcripts. Using immunoSEQ multiplex PCR, the repertoire was profiled, and TCRdb retains in-frame clones only, with some absent. The sample records 130,000 to 150,000 clones, around 51% being singletons. This receptor was obtained from a man aged 18 to 29 in good health. The source material was Tregs from blood.

The CDR3 reads CASSRDRDTEAFF. The CDR3 DNA reads TGTGCCAGCAGCCGGGACAGGGACACTGAAGCTTTCTTT. This rearrangement joins TRBV7-8 to TRBJ1-1; TRBD1 agrees at 9 bases. CDR1 is SGHVS, CDR2 FQNEAQ, per germline. The length of the CDR3 is 13 residues. Trimming at V came to 5 bases and at J to 3 bases, leaving 1 base not matched to a gene.